This T cell receptor (beta chain) is from a study of blood T cell repertoires in COVID-19. In the study overall: PBMCs, B-cell-depleted T cells, or T cells were the source of the cDNA or gDNA that made up the material.

As handled by the study authors: Amplifying reference gene primers gave estimates of nucleated cell counts. TCRdb keeps only in-frame clones here, not all; method: immunoSEQ multiplex PCR. The DNA was the basis for D and trimming; V, J and clone size are from that table. Of 100,000 to 150,000 clones detected, roughly 88% appear once; the ten largest clones hold around 0.81%. The ends were cut back, 0 bases at V and 4 bases at J, with 11 bases in the middle. Germline V gene sequence: CDR1 SGHNT, CDR2 YYREEE (reference sequence). The CDR3 extends over 15 amino acids. This TCR was recovered from a woman aged 50 to 65 with active or convalescent COVID-19. The genes are TRBV5-4 and TRBJ2-1; D gene unclear. Sequenced: peripheral blood. The CDR3 coding sequence is TGTGCCAGCAGCTTGGATGCGTACCTATACAATGAGCAGTTCTTC. Encoded protein: CASSLDAYLYNEQFF.